The sequence of this T cell receptor beta chain was determined in a study of blood T cell repertoires in COVID-19 (dated by TCRdb to the early 2020s). About the investigation overall: The collaborator samples originated in the United States, Italy and Spain and spanned the acute and convalescent phases of COVID-19. Deeply sampled blood TCRbeta repertoires from subjects exposed to, actively infected with, or recovered from COVID-19 were included in the dataset. A de-identified subject ID, COVID-19 status, age in years and sex were almost always included in the sample metadata. The material from the prospective study consisted of cDNA or gDNA derived from T cells, B-cell-depleted T cells, or PBMCs. The repertoires were released in a freely available public database intended as a resource for research on the immune response to SARS-CoV-2. Where available, HLA class I and class II types were obtained from metadata supplied by the sample provider rather than from assay-based typing. The samples were drawn from two sources: the first 160 participants of the ongoing ImmuneRACE study, and over 1,000 subjects contributed by 6 global collaborators. Overall results and qualifications from the work: The quantity of clinical and demographic metadata differed by source and by participant and was supplied without curation.

Collaborating institutions collected whole blood in K2EDTA tubes following their own protocols. For TCRbeta analysis, collaborators shipped samples as frozen whole blood, isolated PBMCs, or DNA extracted from either of those sample types. The immunoSEQ Assay, a bias-controlled multiplex PCR, was used to amplify TCRbeta CDR3 regions from genomic DNA. The source study handled its data this way. The number of nucleated cells in each sample was estimated by amplification of reference gene primers within the assay. Sequence reads were collapsed and filtered to measure the absolute abundance of every unique TCRbeta CDR3 rearrangement. Productive Simpson clonality was computed per sample as the square root of Simpson's diversity index over productive rearrangements. Held by TCRdb, this immuneACCESS table contains in-frame sequences only and omits some clones. Under half of the omission traces to an unresolved V gene where checked; the cause of the rest is unknown. The V and J calls and clone size were taken over from that table, and D and trimming were inferred from the DNA. For this sample the table gives approximately 130,000 clones, of which roughly three quarters were detected only once. The leading ten clones occupy over 15% of the sample.

About this clone itself: Its antigen specificity is not known. The record has no base qualities; no much larger clone is one base away.

The clonotype was recovered from a man older than 75 with acute or convalescent COVID-19. Sequences were obtained from peripheral blood.

Read as DNA, the sequence is TGTGCCAGCAGTGAAAGGAGGGGGCTCGCAAACACCATATATTTT. Translation gives CASSERRGLANTIYF. The sequence links TRBV2 to TRBJ1-3; TRBD1 aligns with 7 central bases. From the germline V gene, CDR1 is SNHLY and CDR2 is FYNNEI. The V end gives up 2 bases and the J end 6 bases, leaving 7 bases in the junction not matched to a gene. The CDR3 spans 15 residues, from the cysteine through the phenylalanine. Here the CDR3 DNA is all that survives: 45 bases in frame from base 1.